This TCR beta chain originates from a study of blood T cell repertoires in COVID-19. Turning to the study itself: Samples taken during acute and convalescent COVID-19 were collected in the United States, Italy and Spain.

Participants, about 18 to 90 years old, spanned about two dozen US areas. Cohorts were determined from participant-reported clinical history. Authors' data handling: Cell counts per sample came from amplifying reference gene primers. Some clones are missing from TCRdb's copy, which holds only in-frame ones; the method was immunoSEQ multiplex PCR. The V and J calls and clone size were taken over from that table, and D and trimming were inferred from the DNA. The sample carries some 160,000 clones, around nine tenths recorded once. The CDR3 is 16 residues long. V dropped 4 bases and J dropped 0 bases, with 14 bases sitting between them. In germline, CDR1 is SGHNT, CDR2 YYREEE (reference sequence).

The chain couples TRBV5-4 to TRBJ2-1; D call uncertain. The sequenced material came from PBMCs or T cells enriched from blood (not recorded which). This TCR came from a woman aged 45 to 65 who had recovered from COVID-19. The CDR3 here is CASSPAARSSYNEQFF. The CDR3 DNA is TGTGCCAGCAGCCCCGCGGCGAGAAGCTCCTACAATGAGCAGTTCTTC. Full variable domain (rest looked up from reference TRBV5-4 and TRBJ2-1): ETGVTQSPTHLIKTRGQQVTLRCSSQSGHNTVSWYQQALGQGPQFIFQYYREEENGRGNFPPRFSGLQFPNYSSELNVNALELDDSALYLCASSPAARSSYNEQFFGPGTRLTVL.